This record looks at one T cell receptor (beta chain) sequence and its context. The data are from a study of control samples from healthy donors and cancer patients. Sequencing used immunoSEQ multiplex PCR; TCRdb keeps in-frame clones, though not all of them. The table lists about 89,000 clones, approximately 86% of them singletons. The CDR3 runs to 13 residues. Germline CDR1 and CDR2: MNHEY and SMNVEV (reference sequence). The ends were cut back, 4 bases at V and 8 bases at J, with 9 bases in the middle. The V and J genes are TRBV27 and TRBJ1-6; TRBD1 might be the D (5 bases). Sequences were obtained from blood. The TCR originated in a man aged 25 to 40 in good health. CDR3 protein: CASSYSGHSPLHF. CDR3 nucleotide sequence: TGTGCCAGCAGTTACTCGGGGCATTCACCCCTCCACTTT.